The next 17 T cell receptor beta chains were all read from a single sample in a study of shared clonotypes between healthy human individuals. TCRdb's copy holds only in-frame clones and misses some; the assay was immunoSEQ multiplex PCR. Seen here are 2 million to 2.5 million clones, 85% to 95% observed once, and the top ten hold under 2%. CD45RO-negative cells were positively selected for CCR7, leaving out terminally differentiated effector memory CD45RA+ cells. Sequencing was performed on naive CD8+ T cells from PBMCs. All receptors come from a young man in good health. Some clones in this sample may be carry-over from other donors' samples.

The chain combines TRBV29-1 with TRBJ1-2; D gene uncertain. V lost 5 bases and J lost 8, with 9 bases in between. The CDR3 has 10 residues. Germline CDR1 reads SQVTM; CDR2 reads ANQGSEA. Here the CDR3 reads CSVPGAGYTF. The CDR3 DNA is TGCAGCGTTCCGGGAGCCGGCTACACCTTC. The full variable domain, in which reference TRBV29-1 and TRBJ1-2 provide the parts outside the CDR3, is SAVISQKPSRDICQRGTSLTIQCQVDSQVTMMFWYRQQPGQSLTLIATANQGSEATYESGFVIDKFPISRPNLTFSTLTVSNMSPEDSSIYLCSVPGAGYTFGSGTRLTVV.

This rearrangement joins TRBV28 to TRBJ2-1; 8 bases match TRBD2. This CDR3 spans 14 amino acids. The germline gives CDR1 MDHEN, CDR2 SYDVKM. The J segment lost 8 bases and the V segment lost 4 bases, leaving 7 bases of the junction unmatched. The CDR3 is CASSWRAGGDEQFF. DNA of the CDR3: TGTGCCAGCAGTTGGAGGGCGGGAGGCGATGAGCAGTTCTTC.

The chain uses TRBV7-9 and TRBJ1-1, with D possibly TRBD1 on 6 matching bases. The length of the CDR3 is 15 residues. Germline V gives CDR1 SEHNR, CDR2 FQNEAQ (reference sequence). V lost 6 bases to trimming and J lost 3 bases, with 17 bases between them. Here the CDR3 DNA reads TGTGCCAGCAGGACCACCCAAGGGGGGGACACTGAAGCTTTCTTT. This encodes CASRTTQGGDTEAFF.

V and J are TRBV6-5 and TRBJ2-5; D might be TRBD2 (5 bases). Germline CDR1 is MNHEY and CDR2 is SVGAGI. CDR3 size: 15 residues. The ends were cut back, 5 bases at V and 2 bases at J, with 15 bases in the middle. Here the CDR3 DNA reads TGTGCCAGCAGTACGCGCTGGACGGGACAAGAGACCCAGTACTTC. It translates to CASSTRWTGQETQYF.

The chain combines TRBV4-3 with TRBJ1-1; D gene uncertain. Trimming shortened V by 0 bases and J by 5 bases, and 10 bases separated the two germline ends. This CDR3 contains 14 residues. The V gene's germline CDR1 is LGHNA and CDR2 YSLEER. CDR3 DNA: TGCGCCAGCAGCCAAGAGGCCCTTGGGACTGAAGCTTTCTTT. As protein: CASSQEALGTEAFF.

The rearrangement links TRBV5-5 to TRBJ2-7; 7 bases match TRBD2. Per germline, CDR1 SGHKS and CDR2 YYEKEE (reference sequence). The CDR3 length is 13 residues. V was clipped by 3 bases and J by 6 bases; unmatched bases: 6. CDR3 residues: CASSWVGGSEQYF. The CDR3 region has the DNA TGTGCCAGCAGCTGGGTAGGCGGGAGCGAGCAGTACTTC.

V is TRBV5-1 and J is TRBJ1-5; D is unresolved. Germline V CDR1 and CDR2: SGHRS, YFSETQ. The CDR3 sequence is 16 residues long. Between the trimmed V and J ends, which lost 0 bases and 2 bases, there was a span of 12 bases. The CDR3 protein is CASSLEPDLGNQPQHF. The CDR3 bases are TGCGCCAGCAGCTTGGAACCAGACCTGGGCAATCAGCCCCAGCATTTT.

The rearrangement uses TRBV19 and TRBJ1-1; D may be TRBD1 (5 bases). Germline V lookup: CDR1 LNHDA, CDR2 SQIVND (reference sequence). The CDR3 runs 15 residues. V lost 3 bases, J lost 0 bases, and 11 bases lay in between. The CDR3 sequence: CASSILRGVNTEAFF. CDR3 DNA sequence: TGTGCCAGTAGTATCCTGAGGGGAGTGAACACTGAAGCTTTCTTT.

The rearrangement uses TRBV9 and TRBJ2-4; 9 nucleotides agree with TRBD1. The ends lost 4 bases at V and 6 bases at J; junction bases unmatched: 5. The CDR3 runs to 14 residues. Germline values: CDR1 SGDLS, CDR2 YYNGEE. Here the CDR3 DNA reads TGTGCCAGCAGCCCGCCGGACAGGGGAAACATTCAGTACTTC. Protein product: CASSPPDRGNIQYF. Together with reference TRBV9 and TRBJ2-4, the CDR3 gives the full variable domain: DSGVTQTPKHLITATGQRVTLRCSPRSGDLSVYWYQQSLDQGLQFLIQYYNGEERAKGNILERFSAQQFPDLHSELNLSSLELGDSALYFCASSPPDRGNIQYFGAGTRLSVL.

This chain joins TRBV5-1 and TRBJ2-7, with TRBD1 matching 7 bases. The CDR3 is made up of 15 amino acids. CDR1 is SGHRS and CDR2 is YFSETQ in the germline V gene. V was pared by 0 bases and J by 0 bases, with 3 bases of the junction left unmatched. CDR3 coding DNA: TGCGCCAGCAGCTTGGTTACAGGGGTCTCCTACGAGCAGTACTTC. Protein: CASSLVTGVSYEQYF. Full variable domain (missing parts from reference TRBV5-1 and TRBJ2-7): KAGVTQTPRYLIKTRGQQVTLSCSPISGHRSVSWYQQTPGQGLQFLFEYFSETQRNKGNFPGRFSGRQFSNSRSEMNVSTLELGDSALYLCASSLVTGVSYEQYFGPGTRLTVT.

The chain is built from TRBV27 and TRBJ2-7, with 8 bases aligning to TRBD1. This CDR3 has 16 residues. With V trimmed by 5 bases and J by 0 bases, 9 bases remained unmatched. CDR1 is MNHEY, CDR2 SMNVEV, per germline (reference sequence). As DNA, the CDR3 is TGTGCCAGCAGTACCCCGAGACAGGGGATCTCCTACGAGCAGTACTTC. This sequence encodes CASSTPRQGISYEQYF.

Here the CDR3 reads CASSFFPGNSPLHF. As DNA, the CDR3 is TGTGCCAGCAGTTTTTTCCCCGGGAATTCACCCCTCCACTTT. The V call is TRBV28, the J call TRBJ1-6, with D unclear. The CDR3 contains 14 residues. Germline lookup yields CDR1 MDHEN and CDR2 SYDVKM. V was clipped by 3 bases and J by 7 bases, with 10 bases between them. Filled out from reference TRBV28 and TRBJ1-6, the complete variable domain reads DVKVTQSSRYLVKRTGEKVFLECVQDMDHENMFWYRQDPGLGLRLIYFSYDVKMKEKGDIPEGYSVSREKKERFSLILESASTNQTSMYLCASSFFPGNSPLHFGNGTRLTVT.

This clone has just a few counts. V usage is TRBV7-9 and J usage is TRBJ1-1, with D possibly being TRBD1 (5 bases). This CDR3 contains 14 residues. CDR1 is SEHNR, CDR2 FQNEAQ, per germline (reference sequence). V was clipped by 4 bases and J by 0 bases, with 9 bases between them. The CDR3 loop is CASSWDGMNTEAFF. CDR3 bases: TGTGCCAGCAGCTGGGACGGGATGAACACTGAAGCTTTCTTT.

The rearrangement uses TRBV30 and TRBJ1-1; D gene unclear. With 4 bases removed from V and 4 bases from J, the gap between germline ends came to 22 bases. Germline V gene sequence: CDR1 GTSNPN, CDR2 SVGIG (reference sequence). The CDR3 spans 16 residues. In DNA, the CDR3 is TGTGCCTGGACTAATCCGACGGGCGGGTTAGGCACTGAAGCTTTCTTT. Translating gives CAWTNPTGGLGTEAFF.

The CDR3 reads CASLRGKGNIQYF. In DNA form, the CDR3 reads TGCGCCAGCCTCAGGGGAAAAGGAAACATTCAGTACTTC. The chain uses TRBV23-1 and TRBJ2-4, with D perhaps matching TRBD1 (6 bases). TRBV23-1 is filed as an ORF, its function uncertain. V was cut by 8 bases and J by 6 bases, with 14 bases left in between. The CDR3 consists of 13 residues.

This clone has just one count. V gene TRBV21-1 combines with J gene TRBJ1-5. TRBV21-1 is a listed pseudogene. This CDR3 spans 18 amino acids. CDR3 loop: CASSKAVRFGVWGQPQHF. Here the CDR3 DNA reads TGTGCCAGCAGCAAAGCGGTCCGGTTCGGGGTCTGGGGACAGCCCCAGCATTTT.

The chain carries TRBV30 and TRBJ2-7; either TRBD1 or TRBD2 may fit D (6 bases each). CDR3 length: 16 amino acids. Germline loops: CDR1 GTSNPN, CDR2 SVGIG (reference sequence). Between the trimmed V and J ends, which lost 3 bases and 0 bases, there was a span of 18 bases. The CDR3 loop reads CAWRRGEGGNSYEQYF. The CDR3 DNA is TGTGCCTGGAGGAGGGGAGAGGGGGGCAACTCCTACGAGCAGTACTTC.